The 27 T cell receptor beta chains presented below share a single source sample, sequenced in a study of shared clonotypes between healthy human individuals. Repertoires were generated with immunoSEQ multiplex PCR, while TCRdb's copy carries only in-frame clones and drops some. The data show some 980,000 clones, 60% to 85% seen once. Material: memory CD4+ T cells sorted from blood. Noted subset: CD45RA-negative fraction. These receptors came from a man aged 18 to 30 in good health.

CDR3 in DNA: TGTGCCAGCAGCTTAACGGGACACCGGGGGAACACCGGGGAGCTGTTTTTT. It encodes CASSLTGHRGNTGELFF. The chain is built from TRBV7-9 and TRBJ2-2; possibly TRBD1 for D (6 bases). The CDR3 sequence is 17 residues long. The germline gives CDR1 SEHNR, CDR2 FQNEAQ (reference sequence). Trimming shortened V by 2 bases and J by 1 base, and 14 bases separated the two germline ends.

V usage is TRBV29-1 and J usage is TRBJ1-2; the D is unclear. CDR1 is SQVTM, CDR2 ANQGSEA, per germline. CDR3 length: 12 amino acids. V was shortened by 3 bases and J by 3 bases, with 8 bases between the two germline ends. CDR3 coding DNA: TGCAGCGTTGAGACGGCGGACTATGGCTACACCTTC. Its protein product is CSVETADYGYTF.

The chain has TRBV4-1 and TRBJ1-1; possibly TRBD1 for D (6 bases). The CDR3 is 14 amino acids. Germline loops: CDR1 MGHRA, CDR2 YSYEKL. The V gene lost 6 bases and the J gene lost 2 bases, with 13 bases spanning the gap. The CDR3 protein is CASRREQGNTEAFF. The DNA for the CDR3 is TGCGCCAGCAGAAGGGAACAGGGAAACACTGAAGCTTTCTTT.

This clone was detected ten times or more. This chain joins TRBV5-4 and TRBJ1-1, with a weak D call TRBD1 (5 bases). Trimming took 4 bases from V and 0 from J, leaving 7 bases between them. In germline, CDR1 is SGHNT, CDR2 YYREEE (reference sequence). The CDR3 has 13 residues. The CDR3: CASSGGVNTEAFF. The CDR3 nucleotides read TGTGCCAGCAGCGGGGGGGTGAACACTGAAGCTTTCTTT.

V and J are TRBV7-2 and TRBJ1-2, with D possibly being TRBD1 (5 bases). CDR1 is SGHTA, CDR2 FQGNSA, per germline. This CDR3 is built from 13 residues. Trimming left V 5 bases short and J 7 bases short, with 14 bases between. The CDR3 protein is CASSLRGASGYTF. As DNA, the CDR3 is TGTGCCAGCAGCCTACGCGGGGCGAGTGGCTACACCTTC.

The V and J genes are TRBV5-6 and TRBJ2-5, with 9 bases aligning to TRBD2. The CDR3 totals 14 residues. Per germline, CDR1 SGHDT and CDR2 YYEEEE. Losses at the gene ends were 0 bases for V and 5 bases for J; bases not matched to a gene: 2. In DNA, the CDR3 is TGTGCCAGCAGCTTGGGTAGCGGGGGTGAGACCCAGTACTTC. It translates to CASSLGSGGETQYF.

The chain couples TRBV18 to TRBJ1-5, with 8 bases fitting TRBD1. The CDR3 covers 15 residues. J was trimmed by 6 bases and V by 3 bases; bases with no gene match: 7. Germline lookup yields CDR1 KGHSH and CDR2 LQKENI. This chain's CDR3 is CASSPPGTGLQPQHF. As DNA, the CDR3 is TGTGCCAGCTCACCCCCCGGGACAGGACTTCAGCCCCAGCATTTT.

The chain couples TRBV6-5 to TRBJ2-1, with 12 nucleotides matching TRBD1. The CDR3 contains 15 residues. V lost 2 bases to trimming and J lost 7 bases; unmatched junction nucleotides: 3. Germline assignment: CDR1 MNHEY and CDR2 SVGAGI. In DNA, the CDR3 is TGTGCCAGCAGTTACGGGACAGGGGGCAGAAATGAGCAGTTCTTC. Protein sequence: CASSYGTGGRNEQFF.

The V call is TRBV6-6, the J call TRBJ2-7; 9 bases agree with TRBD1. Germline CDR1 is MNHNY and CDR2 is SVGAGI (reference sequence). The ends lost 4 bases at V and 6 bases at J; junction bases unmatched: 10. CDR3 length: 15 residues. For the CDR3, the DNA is TGTGCCAGCAGTTTTACACCGGGACAGGGATTCGAGCAGTACTTC. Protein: CASSFTPGQGFEQYF.

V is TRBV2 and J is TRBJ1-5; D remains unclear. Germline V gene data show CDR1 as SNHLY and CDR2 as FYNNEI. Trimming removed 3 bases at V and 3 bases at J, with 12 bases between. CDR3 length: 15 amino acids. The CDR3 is CASSEIQSLNQPQHF. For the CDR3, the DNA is TGTGCCAGCAGTGAGATCCAGTCCCTCAATCAGCCCCAGCATTTT. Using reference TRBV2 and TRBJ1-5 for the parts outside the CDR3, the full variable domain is EPEVTQTPSHQVTQMGQEVILRCVPISNHLYFYWYRQILGQKVEFLVSFYNNEISEKSEIFDDQFSVERPDGSNFTLKIRSTKLEDSAMYFCASSEIQSLNQPQHFGDGTRLSIL.

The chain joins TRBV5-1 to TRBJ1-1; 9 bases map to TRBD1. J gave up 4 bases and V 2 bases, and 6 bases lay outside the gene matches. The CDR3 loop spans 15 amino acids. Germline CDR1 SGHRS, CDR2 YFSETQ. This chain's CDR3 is CASSLQGASGTEAFF. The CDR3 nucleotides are TGCGCCAGCAGCTTACAGGGGGCCTCTGGCACTGAAGCTTTCTTT. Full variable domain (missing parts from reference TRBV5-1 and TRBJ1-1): KAGVTQTPRYLIKTRGQQVTLSCSPISGHRSVSWYQQTPGQGLQFLFEYFSETQRNKGNFPGRFSGRQFSNSRSEMNVSTLELGDSALYLCASSLQGASGTEAFFGQGTRLTVV.

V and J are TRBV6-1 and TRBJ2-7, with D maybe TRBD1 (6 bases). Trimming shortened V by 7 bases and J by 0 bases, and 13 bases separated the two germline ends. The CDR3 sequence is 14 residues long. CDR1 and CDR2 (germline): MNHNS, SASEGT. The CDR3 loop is CASTRGTSSYEQYF. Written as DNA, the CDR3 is TGTGCCAGCACGAGGGGGACGAGCTCCTACGAGCAGTACTTC.

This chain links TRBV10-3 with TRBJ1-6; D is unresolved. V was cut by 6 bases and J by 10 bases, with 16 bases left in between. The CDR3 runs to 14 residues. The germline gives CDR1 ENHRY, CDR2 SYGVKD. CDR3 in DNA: TGTGCCATCAGAGTCGGGCTGGAACGCTCACCCCTCCACTTT. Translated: CAIRVGLERSPLHF.

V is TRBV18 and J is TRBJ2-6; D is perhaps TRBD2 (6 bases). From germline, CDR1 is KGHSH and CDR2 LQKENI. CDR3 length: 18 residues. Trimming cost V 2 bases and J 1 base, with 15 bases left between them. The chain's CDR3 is CASSPWHGGGSGANVLTF. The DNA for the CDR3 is TGTGCCAGCTCACCATGGCACGGTGGGGGGTCTGGGGCCAACGTCCTGACTTTC.

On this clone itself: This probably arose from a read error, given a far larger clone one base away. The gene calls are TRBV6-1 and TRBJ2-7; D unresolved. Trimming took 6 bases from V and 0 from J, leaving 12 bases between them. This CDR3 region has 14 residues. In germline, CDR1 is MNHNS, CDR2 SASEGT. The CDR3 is CASRVRLGSYEQYF. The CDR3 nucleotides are TGTGCCAGCAGAGTCCGATTGGGCTCCTACGAGCAGTACTTC.

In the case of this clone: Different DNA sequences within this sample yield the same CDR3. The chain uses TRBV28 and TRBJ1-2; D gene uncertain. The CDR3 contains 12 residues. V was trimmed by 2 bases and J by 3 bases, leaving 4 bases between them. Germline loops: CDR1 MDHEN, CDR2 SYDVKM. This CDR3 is CASSLDDYGYTF. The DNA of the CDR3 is TGTGCCAGCAGTTTAGATGACTATGGCTACACCTTC.

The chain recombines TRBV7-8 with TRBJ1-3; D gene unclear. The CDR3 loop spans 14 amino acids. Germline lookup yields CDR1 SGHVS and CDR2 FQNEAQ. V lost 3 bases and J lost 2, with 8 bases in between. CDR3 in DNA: TGTGCCAGCAGCTTCTTTCCGGCTGGAAACACCATATATTTT. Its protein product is CASSFFPAGNTIYF.

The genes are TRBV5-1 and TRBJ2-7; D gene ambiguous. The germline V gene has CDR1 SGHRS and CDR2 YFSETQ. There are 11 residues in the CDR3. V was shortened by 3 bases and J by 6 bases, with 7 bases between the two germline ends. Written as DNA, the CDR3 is TGCGCCAGCAGCTCGACGGGCGAGCAGTACTTC. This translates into CASSSTGEQYF.

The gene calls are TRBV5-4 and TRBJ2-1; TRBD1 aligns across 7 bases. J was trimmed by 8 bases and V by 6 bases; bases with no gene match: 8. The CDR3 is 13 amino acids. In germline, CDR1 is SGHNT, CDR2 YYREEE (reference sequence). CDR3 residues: CASTEQGNHEQFF. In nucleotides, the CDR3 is TGTGCCAGCACCGAACAGGGGAACCATGAGCAGTTCTTC.

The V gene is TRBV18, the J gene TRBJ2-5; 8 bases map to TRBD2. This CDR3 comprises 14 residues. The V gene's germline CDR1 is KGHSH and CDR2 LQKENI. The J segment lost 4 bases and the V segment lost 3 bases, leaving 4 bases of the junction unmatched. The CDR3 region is CASSPGLESETQYF. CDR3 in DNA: TGTGCCAGCTCACCGGGACTAGAATCAGAGACCCAGTACTTC.

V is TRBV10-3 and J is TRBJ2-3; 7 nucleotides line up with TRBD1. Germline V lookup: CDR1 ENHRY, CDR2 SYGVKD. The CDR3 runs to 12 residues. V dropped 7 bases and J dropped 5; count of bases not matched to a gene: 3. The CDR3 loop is CAINAGGDTQYF. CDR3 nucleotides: TGTGCCATCAACGCAGGGGGAGATACGCAGTATTTT.

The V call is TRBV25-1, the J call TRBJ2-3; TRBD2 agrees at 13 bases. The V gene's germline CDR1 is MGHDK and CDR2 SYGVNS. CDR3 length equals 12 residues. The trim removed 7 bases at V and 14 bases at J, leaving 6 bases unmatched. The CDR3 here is CASTGTSGKLYF. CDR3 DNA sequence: TGTGCCAGCACCGGGACTAGCGGGAAACTGTATTTT.

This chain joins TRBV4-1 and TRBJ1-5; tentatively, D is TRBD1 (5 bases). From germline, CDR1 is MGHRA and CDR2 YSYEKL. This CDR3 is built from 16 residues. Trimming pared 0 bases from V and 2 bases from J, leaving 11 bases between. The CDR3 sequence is CASSQETQGGNQPQHF. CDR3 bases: TGCGCCAGCAGCCAAGAGACGCAGGGTGGCAATCAGCCCCAGCATTTT.

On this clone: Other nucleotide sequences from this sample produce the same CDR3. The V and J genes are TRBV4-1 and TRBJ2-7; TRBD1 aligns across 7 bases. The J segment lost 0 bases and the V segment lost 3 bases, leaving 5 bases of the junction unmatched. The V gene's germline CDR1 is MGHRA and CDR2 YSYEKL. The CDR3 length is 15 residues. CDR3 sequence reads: CASSHGQVSSYEQYF. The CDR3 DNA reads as TGCGCCAGCAGCCACGGACAGGTGAGCTCCTACGAGCAGTACTTC.

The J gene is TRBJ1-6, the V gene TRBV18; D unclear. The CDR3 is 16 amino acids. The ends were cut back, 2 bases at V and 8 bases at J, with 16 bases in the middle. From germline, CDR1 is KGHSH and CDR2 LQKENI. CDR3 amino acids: CASSPYPVRGDSPLHF. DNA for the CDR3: TGTGCCAGCTCACCATACCCGGTCAGAGGAGATTCACCCCTCCACTTT.

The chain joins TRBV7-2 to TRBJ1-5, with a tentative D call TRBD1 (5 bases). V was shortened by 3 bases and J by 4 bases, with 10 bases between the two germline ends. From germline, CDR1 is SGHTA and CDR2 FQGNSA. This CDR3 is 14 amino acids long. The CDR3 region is CASSLGVPNQPQHF. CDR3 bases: TGTGCCAGCAGCTTGGGGGTCCCGAATCAGCCCCAGCATTTT.

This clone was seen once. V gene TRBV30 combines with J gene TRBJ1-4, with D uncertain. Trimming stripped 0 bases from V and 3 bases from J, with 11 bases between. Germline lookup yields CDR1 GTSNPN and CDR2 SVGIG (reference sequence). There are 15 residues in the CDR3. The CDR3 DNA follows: TGTGCCTGGAGTGTTCTCGGCGGAGCTAATGAAAAACTGTTTTTT. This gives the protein CAWSVLGGANEKLFF.